This T cell receptor beta chain appears in the sequencing data of a study of cytomegalovirus exposure and HLA in healthy donors. Findings of the study overall: Serostatus for CMV was the only available immune exposure information. In vitro checks showed that a few CMV-associated chains really do target CMV antigens. When analyzed later, a missense DCLRE1C variant was found to be linked to TCR beta V- and J-gene trimming. Fewer N-insertions than the roughly 630-donor mean were reportedly shown by an Asian-associated ancestry cluster in a later analysis.

As concerns this clone: No antigen is known for it.

The PCR ran on 60 Vbeta and 13 Jbeta primers. The data were produced by immunoSEQ multiplex PCR, yet TCRdb's version contains in-frame clones alone and is incomplete. This table holds around 150,000 clones, approximately 80% found once. Sequenced material: PBMCs. The clonotype was recovered from a woman in her twenties or thirties in good health and CMV-seropositive.

Here the CDR3 DNA reads TGTGCCAGCAGTGAAGCGCGGCCCTGGGACTATGGCTACACCTTC. Translation: CASSEARPWDYGYTF. This chain links TRBV6-1 with TRBJ1-2; D is ambiguous. From germline, CDR1 is MNHNS and CDR2 SASEGT. Trimming took 0 bases from V and 3 from J, leaving 11 bases between them. This CDR3 is built from 15 residues.